A selection of T cell receptor beta chains follows, all from one sample in a study of shared clonotypes between healthy human individuals. Only in-frame clones appear in the TCRdb table, and some are missing; sequencing was by immunoSEQ multiplex PCR. The table lists approximately 590,000 clones, nearly 97% of them singletons. Sequencing was performed on naive CD8+ T cells sorted from blood. These receptor sequences come from a woman aged 25 to 39 in good health. Each CDR3 is given with its conserved first and last residue. A D gene is named only where the DNA matches it firmly. Clone size is stated in some rows and not others, as once, few, many or a class when expanded.

clone size	V gene	D gene	J gene	CDR3 DNA	CDR3 protein
-	TRBV7-9	-	TRBJ1-1	TGTGCCAGCAGCCCAGGGGAGGGGGGAGAAGGGAACACTGAAGCTTTCTTT	CASSPGEGGEGNTEAFF
-	TRBV29-1	-	TRBJ2-4	TGCAGCGTTGCCGCCCCGGGACCGCTAGCCAAAAACATTCAGTACTTC	CSVAAPGPLAKNIQYF
-	TRBV2	TRBD2	TRBJ2-1	TGTGCCAGCAGTCTCATGGGACTAGCGGGTGTCAATGAGCAGTTCTTC	CASSLMGLAGVNEQFF
-	TRBV7-9	TRBD1	TRBJ2-2	TGTGCCAGCGAGGACAGGGGAATGACCGGGGAGCTGTTTTTT	CASEDRGMTGELFF
-	TRBV19	TRBD1	TRBJ2-7	TGTGCCAGTAGTATGGACAGGGGCTACGAGCAGTACTTC	CASSMDRGYEQYF
once	TRBV6-5	TRBD2	TRBJ2-3	TGTGCCAGCAGACCTAGCGGGGGCACAGATACGCAGTATTTT	CASRPSGGTDTQYF
once	TRBV23-1	TRBD2	TRBJ2-1	TGCGCCAGCAGTCACCCCCAAACCGGGACTAGCGGGTACAATGAGCAGTTCTTC	CASSHPQTGTSGYNEQFF
-	TRBV28	-	TRBJ2-7	TGTGCCAGCAGTCCGACCACAGGTTACGAGCAGTACTTC	CASSPTTGYEQYF
-	TRBV2	-	TRBJ2-1	TGTGCCAGCGGGTCTTCGTGGAACAGGGATATAACTACAGCAGACTACAATGAGCAGTTCTTC	CASGSSWNRDITTADYNEQFF
-	TRBV10-3	TRBD1	TRBJ1-1	TGTGCCATCAGCTCGGGACAGACAATGAACACTGAAGCTTTCTTT	CAISSGQTMNTEAFF
-	TRBV2	TRBD2	TRBJ2-1	TGTGCCAGCAGTAGAACTAGCGATGAGCAGTTCTTC	CASSRTSDEQFF
-	TRBV29-1	TRBD2	TRBJ2-1	TGCAGCGTTGAATTAACTACTAGCGGGAGTTTCAATGAGCAGTTCTTC	CSVELTTSGSFNEQFF
-	TRBV9	TRBD2	TRBJ2-1	TGTGCCAGCAGCCCCTTTTTCCTAGCGGGAGGAATTAACTACAATGAGCAGTTCTTC	CASSPFFLAGGINYNEQFF
few	TRBV30	TRBD1	TRBJ1-2	TGTGCCTGGGGGAGTTATGGGACAGGGATTGGCTACACCTTC	CAWGSYGTGIGYTF
-	TRBV2	TRBD2	TRBJ2-3	TGTGCCAGCAGGACTAGCGGGAGCACAGATACGCAGTATTTT	CASRTSGSTDTQYF
once	TRBV5-4	TRBD1	TRBJ1-2	TGTGCCAGCAGCCGGACCCCATACAGGGGGCGCGACTATGGCTACACCTTC	CASSRTPYRGRDYGYTF
-	TRBV19	TRBD1	TRBJ2-4	TGTGCCAGTAGTCCTGACAGGGTGGATGTCAAAAACATTCAGTACTTC	CASSPDRVDVKNIQYF
-	TRBV7-2	-	TRBJ1-5	TGTGCCAGCAGCTTAGCAGGGGAGTATAGCAATCAGCCCCAGCATTTT	CASSLAGEYSNQPQHF
-	TRBV11-2	-	TRBJ1-5	TGTGCCAGCAGCTTAGGGGGGGGGCATCAGCCCCAGCATTTT	CASSLGGGHQPQHF
-	TRBV9	-	TRBJ2-7	TGTGCCAGCAGCGTAGAGGACAGCCCTCACGAGCAGTACTTC	CASSVEDSPHEQYF
-	TRBV15	-	TRBJ2-1	TGTGCCACCAGCAGAGCGGTGAATGAGCAGTTCTTC	CATSRAVNEQFF
-	TRBV5-1	-	TRBJ2-1	TGCGCCAGCAGCTTATTCAGGCGTTTCAGGTCGGGCCGGTTCTTC	CASSLFRRFRSGRFF
-	TRBV4-1	-	TRBJ2-7	TGCGCCAGCAGCCAAGATTGGGCAGGGAAGTCCTACGAGCAGTACTTC	CASSQDWAGKSYEQYF
once	TRBV28	TRBD2	TRBJ2-1	TGTGCCAGCAGGCCCGCTAGCGGGGGTTCCTACAATGAGCAGTTCTTC	CASRPASGGSYNEQFF